This T cell receptor (beta chain) is drawn from a study of blood T cells in healthy people across ages. Isolated PBMCs totaled at least 7 million in each sample. Total RNA amounts of at least 6 micrograms were extracted per sample. The CDR3 totals 14 residues. The germline V gene has CDR1 SGHTA and CDR2 FQGNSA. Trimming shortened V by 1 base and J by 10 bases, and 16 bases separated the two germline ends. Combining a sample-barcoded 5' primer with a J-beta primer mix, a second PCR ran for roughly 6 to 11 cycles. One entry per CDR3 protein, called by TCRdb with MiXCR from the 5' RACE reads. In the table there are about 600,000 distinct CDR3 sequences, around 48% of which are singletons.

Sequencing used blood. The chain joins TRBV7-2 to TRBJ1-2, with TRBD1 as a possible D gene (5 bases). The origin of this receptor is an elderly man in good health. CDR3 sequence reads: CASSLGPGKSDYTF. The CDR3 nucleotides are TGTGCCAGCAGCTTAGGTCCAGGGAAAAGTGACTACACCTTC.